The 8 T cell receptor beta chains given below trace back to one sample, sequenced in a study of Graves' ophthalmopathy and Graves' hyperthyroidism. RNA transcripts were the source from which TCR beta CDR3 regions were amplified. HTBI-primed RT-PCR formed the first round, and a multiplex PCR formed the second. TCRdb re-called the multiplex PCR reads through MiXCR, storing one row per CDR3 protein. The sample holds around 470,000 distinct CDR3 sequences, around 14% seen once. The specimen sequenced was blood. The receptors shown here come from a woman in her thirties with Graves' ophthalmopathy.

At least ten counts were recorded for this clonotype. J is TRBJ1-6 and V is TRBV12-3 or TRBV12-4; D ambiguous. This CDR3 comprises 14 residues. Trimming stripped 6 bases from V and 4 bases from J, with 10 bases between. CDR3 region: CASSSLRYNSPLHF. CDR3 DNA sequence: TGTGCCAGCAGCTCCCTAAGATATAATTCACCCCTCCACTTT.

The gene calls are TRBV30 and TRBJ1-1, with no clear D. The CDR3 runs 12 residues. V lost 2 bases and J lost 8, with 12 bases in between. Germline V gene data show CDR1 as GTSNPN and CDR2 as SVGIG (reference sequence). The CDR3 bases are TGTGCCTGGAGTTACACTGGGGAAGAAGCTTTCTTT. It translates to CAWSYTGEEAFF.

This clonotype occurred many times. The chain links TRBV4-1 to TRBJ2-6; no reliable D call. Trimming took 3 bases from V and 4 from J, leaving 13 bases between them. Germline-derived CDR1 and CDR2 are MGHRA and YSYEKL. This CDR3 contains 16 residues. The CDR3 DNA reads TGCGCCAGCAGCCAGGATAGGGTTCCCGGGGCCAACGTCCTGACTTTC. Encoded protein: CASSQDRVPGANVLTF.

This clonotype was counted ten times or more. The V call is TRBV7-3, the J call TRBJ1-2, with 8 bases fitting TRBD1. Germline CDR1 is SGHTA and CDR2 is FQGTGA. After removal of 5 bases from V and 3 bases from J, the junction contained 5 bases not matched to a gene. The CDR3 spans 14 residues. Written as DNA, the CDR3 is TGTGCCAGCAGCAAGGACAGGGACGACTATGGCTACACCTTC. As protein: CASSKDRDDYGYTF.

The table lists this clonotype with a few counts. V gene TRBV19 combines with J gene TRBJ1-1; 9 positions agree with TRBD1. V shed 5 bases and J 4 bases; nucleotides not matched to a gene: 5. The CDR3 spans 14 residues. Germline V CDR1 and CDR2: LNHDA, SQIVND (reference sequence). As DNA, the CDR3 is TGTGCCAGTAGTTCCGGGACAGGGAGCACTGAAGCTTTCTTT. This translates into CASSSGTGSTEAFF.

This clonotype showed up many times. The chain uses TRBV12-3 or TRBV12-4 and TRBJ1-2; D gene uncertain. V was shortened by 2 bases and J by 2 bases, with 12 bases between the two germline ends. This CDR3 is 15 amino acids long. The CDR3 protein is CASSLSVGGNYGYTF. DNA of the CDR3: TGTGCCAGCAGTTTATCCGTTGGCGGGAACTATGGCTACACCTTC.

This clonotype was seen at least ten times. V usage is TRBV15 and J usage is TRBJ1-5, with 9 positions matching TRBD1. With V trimmed by 0 bases and J by 5 bases, 5 bases remained unmatched. CDR3 size: 16 residues. The germline V gene has CDR1 LNHNV and CDR2 YYDKDF (reference sequence). CDR3 sequence: CATSREGWDRDQPQHF. For the CDR3, the DNA is TGTGCCACCAGCAGAGAAGGCTGGGACAGGGATCAGCCCCAGCATTTT.

This clonotype showed up many times. The chain recombines TRBV28 with TRBJ2-7; the D is unclear. V lost 5 bases, J lost 2 bases, and 7 bases lay in between. Per germline, CDR1 MDHEN and CDR2 SYDVKM. CDR3 size: 12 residues. CDR3 in amino acids: CASSVRTYEQYF. The CDR3 DNA reads as TGTGCCAGCAGTGTACGGACCTACGAGCAGTACTTC.